The 19 T cell receptor beta chains in this list originate from one sample, sequenced in a study of T-cell memory formation after mild COVID-19. From the 5' RACE reads, TCRdb called clonotypes with MiXCR, one entry per CDR3 protein. The sample holds about 140,000 distinct CDR3 sequences, 14% seen once. The sample was PBMCs or a T cell subset sorted from them (not recorded which). The receptors derive from an adult woman who had mild COVID-19 (a few samples of this study predate the infection). Cell type and time point are not known.

This chain connects TRBV5-6 to TRBJ2-1; D uncertain. Trimming removed 1 base from V and 4 bases from J, with 3 bases in between. CDR1 is SGHDT, CDR2 YYEEEE, per germline. The CDR3 length is 12 residues. CDR3 sequence (DNA): TGTGCCAGCAGCTTGAGATACAATGAGCAGTTCTTC. This gives the protein CASSLRYNEQFF. Using reference TRBV5-6 and TRBJ2-1 for the parts outside the CDR3, the full variable domain is DAGVTQSPTHLIKTRGQQVTLRCSPKSGHDTVSWYQQALGQGPQFIFQYYEEEERQRGNFPDRFSGHQFPNYSSELNVNALLLGDSALYLCASSLRYNEQFFGPGTRLTVL.

This clonotype showed up just a few times. The CDR3 region is CASSIDSYEQYF. The CDR3 coding sequence is TGTGCCAGCAGCATCGACTCCTACGAGCAGTACTTC. The rearrangement uses TRBV7-8 and TRBJ2-7; D call uncertain. Germline V lookup: CDR1 SGHVS, CDR2 FQNEAQ. V was clipped by 5 bases and J by 0 bases, with 5 bases between them. The CDR3 contains 12 residues.

This clonotype was picked up a small number of times. J is TRBJ1-1 and V is TRBV11-2; D perhaps matches TRBD1 (5 bases). Trimming shortened V by 0 bases and J by 0 bases, and 14 bases separated the two germline ends. The CDR3 consists of 17 residues. Germline V gene data show CDR1 as SGHAT and CDR2 as FQNNGV. The CDR3 region has the DNA TGTGCCAGCAGCTTAGATTTCTACGGACATCTGAACACTGAAGCTTTCTTT. Translation gives CASSLDFYGHLNTEAFF.

The chain links TRBV5-5 to TRBJ2-1; D not certain. Trimming removed 0 bases at V and 2 bases at J, with 15 bases between. The CDR3 covers 17 residues. The germline V gene encodes CDR1 SGHKS and CDR2 YYEKEE (reference sequence). CDR3 residues: CASSLGPAGSPYNEQFF. The CDR3 DNA reads as TGTGCCAGCAGCTTGGGCCCCGCCGGGTCCCCCTACAATGAGCAGTTCTTC.

This clonotype appeared a few times. J is TRBJ1-5 and V is TRBV6-1; D not certain. The length of the CDR3 is 12 residues. Trimming removed 5 bases from V and 9 bases from J, with 11 bases in between. From germline, CDR1 is MNHNS and CDR2 SASEGT. The CDR3 region has the DNA TGTGCCAGCAGTAACACGGTCTGGCCCCAGCATTTT. This gives the protein CASSNTVWPQHF.

This clonotype was detected a few times. The rearrangement links TRBV2 to TRBJ2-1; D uncertain. Trimming cost V 7 bases and J 7 bases, with 14 bases left between them. Germline CDR1 and CDR2: SNHLY and FYNNEI. The CDR3 extends over 13 amino acids. The CDR3 nucleotides are TGTGCCAGCACGGCCACACCAGCGAATGAGCAGTTCTTC. It encodes CASTATPANEQFF.

V is TRBV5-1 and J is TRBJ2-3; the D gene is possibly TRBD1 (5 bases). The CDR3 runs to 17 residues. Between the trimmed V and J ends, which lost 4 bases and 4 bases, there was a span of 22 bases. CDR1 and CDR2 from the germline V gene are SGHRS and YFSETQ. CDR3 nucleotides: TGCGCCAGCAGCCCCCCCAGGGCAGGTGGGTCAGCAGATACGCAGTATTTT. Encoded protein: CASSPPRAGGSADTQYF.

This chain uses TRBV24-1 with TRBJ2-1; 15 bases map to TRBD2. CDR3 length: 16 residues. Germline CDR1 is KGHDR and CDR2 is SFDVKD. Trimming at V came to 3 bases and at J to 7 bases, leaving 3 bases not matched to a gene. The CDR3 DNA reads TGTGCCACCAGTGATCCTGGACTAGCGGGGGGGAATGAGCAGTTCTTC. Encoded protein: CATSDPGLAGGNEQFF.

This clonotype was counted between two and nine times. The V and J genes are TRBV10-3 and TRBJ1-2, with a weak D call TRBD1 (5 bases). This CDR3 has 18 amino acids. CDR1 and CDR2 (germline): ENHRY, SYGVKD. Trimming took 2 bases from V and 0 from J, leaving 19 bases between them. The CDR3 spells CAISELSGRDGPNYGYTF. The DNA for the CDR3 is TGTGCCATCAGTGAGCTCTCGGGACGAGACGGACCTAACTATGGCTACACCTTC.

The chain joins TRBV9 to TRBJ2-5; TRBD1 matches at 8 bases. The CDR3 totals 15 residues. Per germline, CDR1 SGDLS and CDR2 YYNGEE. Trimming took 0 bases from V and 4 from J; bases not matched to a gene: 5. CDR3 in DNA: TGTGCCAGCAGCGTAGAAGGCAGGGGGCGAGAGACCCAGTACTTC. Protein product: CASSVEGRGRETQYF.

This clonotype was detected a few times. The chain employs TRBV2 and TRBJ2-1, with 14 bases matching TRBD2. The germline V gene has CDR1 SNHLY and CDR2 FYNNEI. V was clipped by 10 bases and J by 0 bases; unmatched bases: 8. This CDR3 region has 17 residues. The CDR3 loop is CATPGLAGVNSYNEQFF. CDR3 nucleotide sequence: TGTGCCACCCCGGGACTAGCGGGGGTTAACTCCTACAATGAGCAGTTCTTC. The variable domain in full, with the rest retrieved from reference TRBV2 and TRBJ2-1, is EPEVTQTPSHQVTQMGQEVILRCVPISNHLYFYWYRQILGQKVEFLVSFYNNEISEKSEIFDDQFSVERPDGSNFTLKIRSTKLEDSAMYFCATPGLAGVNSYNEQFFGPGTRLTVL.

The rearrangement links TRBV10-3 to TRBJ2-3, with D possibly TRBD1 on 6 matching bases. There are 17 residues in the CDR3. Germline CDR1 and CDR2: ENHRY and SYGVKD. Trimming cost V 5 bases and J 0 bases, with 18 bases left between them. The chain's CDR3 is CAISRTERSSSTDTQYF. CDR3 sequence (DNA): TGTGCCATCAGTCGGACAGAGCGATCGTCTAGCACAGATACGCAGTATTTT.

This clonotype was seen at least ten times. V and J are TRBV9 and TRBJ2-1; TRBD1 agrees at 11 bases. CDR3 size: 16 residues. The germline gives CDR1 SGDLS, CDR2 YYNGEE. The J segment lost 6 bases and the V segment lost 0 bases, leaving 5 bases of the junction unmatched. CDR3 bases: TGTGCCAGCAGCGTAGGGGGACAGGGGGAGTTCAATGAGCAGTTCTTC. It encodes CASSVGGQGEFNEQFF.

This clonotype has a handful of counts. The chain couples TRBV4-1 to TRBJ1-3, with no clear D. Trimming took off 6 bases at V and 5 bases at J, with 11 bases between the two ends. CDR3 length: 13 residues. Germline V gene lookup returns CDR1 MGHRA and CDR2 YSYEKL. CDR3 loop: CASSPEGRNTIYF. CDR3 nucleotides: TGCGCCAGCAGTCCCGAGGGTAGAAACACCATATATTTT.

This clonotype has a handful of counts. The CDR3 region has the DNA TGTGCCAGCGAGGACAGGGGGACGAGTGAGCAGTACTTC. Translating it yields CASEDRGTSEQYF. The chain carries TRBV2 and TRBJ2-7; 10 bases line up with TRBD1. This CDR3 has 13 amino acids. Trimming took 8 bases from V and 7 from J; bases not matched to a gene: 8. Germline V lookup: CDR1 SNHLY, CDR2 FYNNEI. Combining the CDR3 with reference TRBV2 and TRBJ2-7 gives the whole variable domain EPEVTQTPSHQVTQMGQEVILRCVPISNHLYFYWYRQILGQKVEFLVSFYNNEISEKSEIFDDQFSVERPDGSNFTLKIRSTKLEDSAMYFCASEDRGTSEQYFGPGTRLTVT.

The sample holds many counts of this clonotype. The gene calls are TRBV20-1 and TRBJ2-1; the D is unclear. Germline V lookup: CDR1 DFQATT, CDR2 SNEGSKA (reference sequence). Trimming shortened V by 0 bases and J by 3 bases, and 12 bases separated the two germline ends. The CDR3 totals 15 residues. CDR3 in amino acids: CSARDFGGYYNEQFF. The CDR3 region has the DNA TGCAGTGCTAGAGATTTTGGTGGGTACTACAATGAGCAGTTCTTC.

The chain employs TRBV7-9 and TRBJ2-7; possibly TRBD1 for D (5 bases). The CDR3 length is 14 residues. V dropped 1 base and J dropped 6 bases, with 13 bases sitting between them. The germline V gene encodes CDR1 SEHNR and CDR2 FQNEAQ (reference sequence). CDR3 nucleotides: TGTGCCAGCAGCTTAGACTTAGGGGCAGTCGAGCAGTACTTC. It codes for CASSLDLGAVEQYF.

The chain links TRBV7-8 to TRBJ2-5; unclear D gene. The germline CDR1 and CDR2 sequences are SGHVS and FQNEAQ. Trimming cost V 2 bases and J 2 bases, with 6 bases left between them. The CDR3 is 13 residues long. Here the CDR3 DNA reads TGTGCCAGCAGCTTATACCAGCAAGAGACCCAGTACTTC. This encodes CASSLYQQETQYF.

This clonotype was recorded at least ten times. This chain connects TRBV11-2 to TRBJ2-1; D is perhaps TRBD2 (6 bases). Germline values: CDR1 SGHAT, CDR2 FQNNGV. Between the trimmed V and J ends, which lost 6 bases and 8 bases, there was a span of 17 bases. The CDR3 is 14 amino acids. The CDR3 region has the DNA TGTGCCAGCAGATCCCAGATGGCGGGGTATGAGCAGTTCTTC. It codes for CASRSQMAGYEQFF.